This T cell receptor (beta chain) originates from a study of spatial heterogeneity in lung cancer. Study context: The average appearance count of each unique TCR and UMI combination in raw reads was more than 9.5.

Described time point: sample taken at primary tumor resection. The donors comprised around 76 untreated early-stage non-small cell lung cancer patients. In each case, whole RNA from tumor, nontumor lung or frozen PBMC was sequenced unsorted. The table lists this clonotype with a few counts. Its antigen is as yet unknown. Each molecule of TCR cDNA was tagged with one unique molecular identifier. TCRdb ran MiXCR on the 5' RACE reads and lists one entry per CDR3 protein. This table holds 15,000 to 20,000 distinct CDR3 sequences, around 6.8% found once. The CDR3 is 13 amino acids. Looked up from germline, CDR1 is DFQATT and CDR2 is SNEGSKA (reference sequence). Losses at the gene ends were 4 bases for V and 5 bases for J; bases not matched to a gene: 5. Overall study findings and caveats: Tumor mutation count correlated with how many alpha and beta TCRs expanded intratumorally.

The specimen comprised lung tumor tissue, sampled at surgery. The chain has TRBV20-1 and TRBJ2-7, with 10 bases identical to TRBD1. The sequence derives from a male donor with early-stage non-small cell lung cancer. The CDR3 sequence: CSAKGDRGNEQYF. DNA of the CDR3: TGCAGTGCTAAAGGGGACAGGGGAAACGAGCAGTACTTC.